This T cell receptor (beta chain) was identified during a study of T cells after yellow fever vaccination. 5'RACE template switching added a universal primer site and UMIs to TCR cDNA. From the 5' RACE reads, TCRdb called clonotypes with MiXCR, one entry per CDR3 protein. There are more than 300,000 distinct CDR3 sequences in the sample; around 10% occur only once, and over 3% lies in the top ten. This clonotype was observed at least ten times. Unmatched junction bases numbered 2, after V lost 5 bases and J lost 2 bases. CDR3 length: 13 amino acids. The germline V gene has CDR1 SGHTA and CDR2 FQGNSA. The chain recombines TRBV7-2 with TRBJ1-2; TRBD1 agrees at 7 bases. This clonotype was obtained from a young man who received the YFV17D yellow fever vaccine. The sequencing used CD4+ T cells sorted from PBMCs, collected 45 days after the yellow fever booster vaccination. The CDR3 DNA reads as TGTGCCAGCAGCCAAGGGGGCAACTATGGCTACACCTTC. Translating it yields CASSQGGNYGYTF.